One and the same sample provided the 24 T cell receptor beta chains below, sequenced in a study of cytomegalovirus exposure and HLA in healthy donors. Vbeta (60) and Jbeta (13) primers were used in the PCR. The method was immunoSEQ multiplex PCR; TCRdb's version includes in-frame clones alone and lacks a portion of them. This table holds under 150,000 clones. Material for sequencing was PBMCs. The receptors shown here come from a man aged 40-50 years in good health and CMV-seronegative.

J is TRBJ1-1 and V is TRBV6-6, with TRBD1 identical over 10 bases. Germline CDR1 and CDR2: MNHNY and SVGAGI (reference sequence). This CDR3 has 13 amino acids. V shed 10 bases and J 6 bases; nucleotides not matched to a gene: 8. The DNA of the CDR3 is TGTGCCACTTCGGGACAGGGGATCTCTGAAGCTTTCTTT. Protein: CATSGQGISEAFF.

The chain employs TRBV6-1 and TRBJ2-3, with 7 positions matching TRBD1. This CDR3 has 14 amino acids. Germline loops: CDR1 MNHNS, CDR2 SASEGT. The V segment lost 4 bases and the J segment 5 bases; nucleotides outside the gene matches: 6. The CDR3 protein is CASSGARQGDTQYF. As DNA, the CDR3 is TGTGCCAGCAGTGGGGCCCGACAGGGAGATACGCAGTATTTT.

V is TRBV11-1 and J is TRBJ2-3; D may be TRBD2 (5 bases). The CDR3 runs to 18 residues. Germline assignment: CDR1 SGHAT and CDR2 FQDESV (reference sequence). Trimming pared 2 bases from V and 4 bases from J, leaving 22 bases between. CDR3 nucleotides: TGTGCCAGCAGCTTAAGGATCCTTAGGAGAGGGATTGCAGATACGCAGTATTTT. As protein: CASSLRILRRGIADTQYF.

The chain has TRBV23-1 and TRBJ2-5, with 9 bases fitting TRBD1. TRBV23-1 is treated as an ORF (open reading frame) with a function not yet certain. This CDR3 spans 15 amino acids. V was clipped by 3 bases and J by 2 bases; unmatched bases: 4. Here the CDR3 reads CASSHLDRGQETQYF. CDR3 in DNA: TGCGCCAGCAGTCATCTCGACAGGGGGCAAGAGACCCAGTACTTC.

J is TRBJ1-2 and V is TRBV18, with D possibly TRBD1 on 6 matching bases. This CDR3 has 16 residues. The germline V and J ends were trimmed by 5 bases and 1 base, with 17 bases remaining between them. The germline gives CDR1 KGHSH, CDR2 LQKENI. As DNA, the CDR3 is TGTGCCAGCTCAACCCTACAGGGAATCGTTAACTATGGCTACACCTTC. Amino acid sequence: CASSTLQGIVNYGYTF.

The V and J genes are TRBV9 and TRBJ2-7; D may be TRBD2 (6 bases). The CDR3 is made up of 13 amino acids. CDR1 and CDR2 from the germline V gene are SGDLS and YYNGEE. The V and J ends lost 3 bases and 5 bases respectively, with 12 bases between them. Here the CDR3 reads CASSGRVTNEQYF. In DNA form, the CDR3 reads TGTGCCAGCAGCGGGAGGGTTACGAACGAGCAGTACTTC.

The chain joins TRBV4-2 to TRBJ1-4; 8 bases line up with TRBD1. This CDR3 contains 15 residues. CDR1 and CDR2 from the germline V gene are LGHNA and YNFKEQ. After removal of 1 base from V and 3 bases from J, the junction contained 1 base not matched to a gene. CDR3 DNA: TGTGCCAGCAGCCAAGGGACAGGGTCTAATGAAAAACTGTTTTTT. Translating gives CASSQGTGSNEKLFF.

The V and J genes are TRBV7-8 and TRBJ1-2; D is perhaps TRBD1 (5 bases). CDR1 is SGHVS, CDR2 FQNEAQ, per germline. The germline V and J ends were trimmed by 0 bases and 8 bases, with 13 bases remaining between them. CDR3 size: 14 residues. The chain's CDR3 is CASSLAQPGHGYTF. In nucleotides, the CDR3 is TGTGCCAGCAGCTTAGCGCAACCAGGGCACGGCTACACCTTC. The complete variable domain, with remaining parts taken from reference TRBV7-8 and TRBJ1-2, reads GAGVSQSPRYKVAKRGQDVALRCDPISGHVSLFWYQQALGQGPEFLTYFQNEAQLDKSGLPSDRFFAERPEGSVSTLKIQRTQQEDSAVYLCASSLAQPGHGYTFGSGTRLTVV.

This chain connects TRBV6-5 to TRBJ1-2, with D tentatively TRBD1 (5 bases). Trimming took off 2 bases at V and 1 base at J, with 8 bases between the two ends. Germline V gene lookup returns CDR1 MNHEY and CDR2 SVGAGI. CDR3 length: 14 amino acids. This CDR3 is CASSYRGGNYGYTF. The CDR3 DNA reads TGTGCCAGCAGTTACCGGGGGGGTAACTATGGCTACACCTTC.

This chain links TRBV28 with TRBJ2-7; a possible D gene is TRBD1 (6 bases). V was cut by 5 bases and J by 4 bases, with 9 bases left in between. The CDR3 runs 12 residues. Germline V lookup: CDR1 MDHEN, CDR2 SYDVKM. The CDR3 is CASSTQGYEQYF. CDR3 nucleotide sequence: TGTGCCAGCAGTACACAGGGTTACGAGCAGTACTTC.

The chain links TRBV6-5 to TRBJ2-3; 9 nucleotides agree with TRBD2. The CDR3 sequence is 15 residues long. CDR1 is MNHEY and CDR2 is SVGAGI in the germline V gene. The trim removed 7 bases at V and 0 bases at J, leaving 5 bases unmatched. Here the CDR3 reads CASIPSGASTDTQYF. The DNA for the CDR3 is TGTGCCAGCATCCCTAGCGGGGCAAGCACAGATACGCAGTATTTT.

In DNA, the CDR3 is TGTGCCATCGGCACGAAGACTACCCCCTACAATGAGCAGTTCTTC. Its translation is CAIGTKTTPYNEQFF. V and J are TRBV10-3 and TRBJ2-1; D is possibly TRBD2 (5 bases). The V end was cut by 8 bases, the J end by 2 bases, with 16 bases between. The CDR3 length is 15 residues. Germline V gene lookup returns CDR1 ENHRY and CDR2 SYGVKD.

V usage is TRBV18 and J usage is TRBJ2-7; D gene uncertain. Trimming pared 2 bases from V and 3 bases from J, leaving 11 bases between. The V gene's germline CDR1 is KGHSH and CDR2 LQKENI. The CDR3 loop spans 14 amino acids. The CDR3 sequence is CASSPGLEDYEQYF. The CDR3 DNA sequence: TGTGCCAGCTCACCAGGCCTAGAAGACTACGAGCAGTACTTC.

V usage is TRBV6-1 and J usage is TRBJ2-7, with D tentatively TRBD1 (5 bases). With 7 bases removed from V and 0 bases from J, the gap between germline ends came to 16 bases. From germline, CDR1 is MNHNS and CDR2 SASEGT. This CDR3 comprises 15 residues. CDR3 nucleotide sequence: TGTGCCAGCAACCTCGACAGCCTCATCTCCTACGAGCAGTACTTC. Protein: CASNLDSLISYEQYF.

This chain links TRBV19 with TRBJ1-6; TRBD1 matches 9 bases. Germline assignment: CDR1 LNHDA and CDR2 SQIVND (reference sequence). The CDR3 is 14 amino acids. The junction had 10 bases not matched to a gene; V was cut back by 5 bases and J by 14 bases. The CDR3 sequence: CASSYRDRAPSLHF. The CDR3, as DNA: TGTGCCAGTAGTTACCGGGACAGGGCGCCGTCCCTCCACTTT.

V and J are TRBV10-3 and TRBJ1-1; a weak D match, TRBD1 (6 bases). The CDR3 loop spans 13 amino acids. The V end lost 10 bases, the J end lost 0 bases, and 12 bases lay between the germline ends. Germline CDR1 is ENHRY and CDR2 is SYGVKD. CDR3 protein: CASRGQLNTEAFF. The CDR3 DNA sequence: TGTGCCAGCCGCGGACAGCTGAACACTGAAGCTTTCTTT.

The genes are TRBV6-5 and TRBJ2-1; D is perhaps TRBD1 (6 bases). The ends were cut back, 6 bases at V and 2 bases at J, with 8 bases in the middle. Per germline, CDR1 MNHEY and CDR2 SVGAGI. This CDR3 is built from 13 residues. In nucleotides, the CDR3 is TGTGCCAGCAGAGACAGGCCCTACAATGAGCAGTTCTTC. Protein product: CASRDRPYNEQFF.

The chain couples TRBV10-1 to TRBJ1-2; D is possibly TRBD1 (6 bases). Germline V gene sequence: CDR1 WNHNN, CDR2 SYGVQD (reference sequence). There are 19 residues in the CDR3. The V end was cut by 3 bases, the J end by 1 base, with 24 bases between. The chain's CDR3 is CASSDKGCVGGTGNYGYTF. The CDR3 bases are TGCGCCAGCAGTGATAAGGGTTGCGTAGGGGGTACGGGTAACTATGGCTACACCTTC.

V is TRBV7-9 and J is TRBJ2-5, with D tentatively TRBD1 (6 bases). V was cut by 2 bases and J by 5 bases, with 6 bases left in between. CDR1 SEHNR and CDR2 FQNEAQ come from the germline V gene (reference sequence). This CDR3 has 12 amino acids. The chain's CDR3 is CASSLQGETQYF. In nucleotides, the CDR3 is TGTGCCAGCAGCTTACAGGGGGAGACCCAGTACTTC. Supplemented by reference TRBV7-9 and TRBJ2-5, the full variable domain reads DTGVSQNPRHKITKRGQNVTFRCDPISEHNRLYWYRQTLGQGPEFLTYFQNEAQLEKSRLLSDRFSAERPKGSFSTLEIQRTEQGDSAMYLCASSLQGETQYFGPGTRLLVL.

The CDR3: CASSNGYNYGYTF. Here the CDR3 DNA reads TGTGCCAGCAGTAACGGGTATAACTATGGCTACACCTTC. The V gene is TRBV6-5, the J gene TRBJ1-2, with D unresolved. This CDR3 region has 13 residues. Trimming stripped 5 bases from V and 1 base from J, with 8 bases between. Germline V lookup: CDR1 MNHEY, CDR2 SVGAGI.

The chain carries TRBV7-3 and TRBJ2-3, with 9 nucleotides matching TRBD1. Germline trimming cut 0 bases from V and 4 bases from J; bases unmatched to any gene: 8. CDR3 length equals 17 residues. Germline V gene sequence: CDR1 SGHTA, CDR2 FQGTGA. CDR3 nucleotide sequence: TGTGCCAGCAGCTTAACGGCCCGACAGGGGGGCGCAGATACGCAGTATTTT. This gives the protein CASSLTARQGGADTQYF.

Here the CDR3 reads CAIRGDRVGVDTEAFF. The CDR3 DNA sequence: TGTGCCATCAGGGGGGACAGGGTGGGAGTTGACACTGAAGCTTTCTTT. The chain is built from TRBV10-3 and TRBJ1-1, with 9 nucleotides matching TRBD1. V was clipped by 6 bases and J by 3 bases; unmatched bases: 11. The CDR3 spans 16 residues. Germline V gene data show CDR1 as ENHRY and CDR2 as SYGVKD.

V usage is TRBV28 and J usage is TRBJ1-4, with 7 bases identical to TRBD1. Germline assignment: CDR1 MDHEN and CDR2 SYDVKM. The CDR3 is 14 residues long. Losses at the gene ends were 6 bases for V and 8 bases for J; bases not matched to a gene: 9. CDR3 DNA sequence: TGTGCCAGCAGCTCAGACAGGGTCTACGAAAAACTGTTTTTT. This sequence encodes CASSSDRVYEKLFF.

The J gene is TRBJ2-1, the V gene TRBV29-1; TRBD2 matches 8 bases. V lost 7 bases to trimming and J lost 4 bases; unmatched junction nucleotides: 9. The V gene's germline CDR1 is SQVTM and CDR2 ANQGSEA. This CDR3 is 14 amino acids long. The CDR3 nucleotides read TGCAGCGCAAAGCCGGGACTAGTATACAATGAGCAGTTCTTC. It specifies CSAKPGLVYNEQFF.